This T cell receptor (beta chain) was found in a study of T cells in Graves' hyperthyroidism and ophthalmopathy. Findings and caveats of the study: Most thyroid clonotypes with frequency above 0.001 were detected in blood.

This clonotype occurred many times. Its antigen is currently unknown. Patients with uncontrolled infections, other autoimmune diseases, pregnancy or lactation were excluded. Diagnosis relied on clinical symptoms, serum thyroxine and TRAb, thyroid ultrasound and orbital computed tomography. Germline values: CDR1 SGHRS, CDR2 YFSETQ. V lost 0 bases to trimming and J lost 9 bases; unmatched junction nucleotides: 6. CDR3 size: 15 residues. RNA transcripts provided the source from which TCR beta CDR3 regions were amplified. Carried out on the TCR CDR3, a first-round RT-PCR used the HTBI primer set. TCRdb re-derived calls from the multiplex PCR reads in MiXCR, one entry per CDR3 protein. The table lists 250,000 to 400,000 distinct CDR3 sequences, roughly 13% of them singletons.

The material sequenced was blood. The V call is TRBV5-1, the J call TRBJ1-6, with TRBD1 matching 7 bases. The sequence derives from a woman aged 40 to 55 with Graves' ophthalmopathy. As DNA, the CDR3 is TGCGCCAGCAGCTTGGGAGACAGGGCTGGTTCACCCCTCCACTTT. As protein: CASSLGDRAGSPLHF.